These T cell receptor beta chains were read from a single sample in a study of regulatory T cells in long-lasting Graves disease. TCRdb passed the multiplex PCR reads through MiXCR, listing each CDR3 protein once. The table has fewer than 500,000 distinct CDR3 sequences, roughly 17% seen once; the top ten hold more than 10%. A further study also used this sample, focusing on T cells in Graves' hyperthyroidism and ophthalmopathy.

The material sequenced was peripheral blood mononuclear cells (PBMCs), taken at new diagnosis, from a patient treated with antithyroid drugs. Receptors were obtained from a man aged 40-49 years with Graves disease. The CDR3 runs from the conserved cysteine through the conserved F or W. D genes are given only for firm matches. Size values are once, few and many counts, or a class for expanded clones, and some rows have none.

J | D | size | V | CDR3 | DNA
TRBJ1-6 | - | many | TRBV20-1 | CSARDYSNSPLHF | TGCAGTGCTAGAGATTACTCTAATTCACCCCTCCACTTT
TRBJ2-1 | - | many | TRBV3-1 | CASSQLRSSYNEQFF | TGTGCCAGCAGCCAATTGCGAAGCTCCTACAATGAGCAGTTCTTC
TRBJ2-2 | - | many | TRBV15 | CATSRDLRDLKAGELFF | TGTGCCACCAGCAGAGATCTGCGGGACTTGAAGGCCGGGGAGCTGTTTTTT
TRBJ1-5 | - | - | TRBV6-1 | CASRKTASNQPQHF | TGTGCCAGCAGGAAGACCGCAAGCAATCAGCCCCAGCATTTT
TRBJ2-3 | - | - | TRBV24-1 | CATSDLRQESTDTQYF | TGTGCCACCAGTGATCTTCGGCAGGAAAGCACAGATACGCAGTATTTT
TRBJ1-2 | TRBD1 | - | TRBV6-2/TRBV6-3 | CASSDQGTGAEGYTF | TGTGCCAGCAGTGACCAGGGGACAGGGGCCGAGGGCTACACCTTC
TRBJ2-3 | TRBD2 | few | TRBV29-1 | CSVGARVSGIGADTQYF | TGCAGCGTTGGGGCCCGGGTCAGCGGGATAGGGGCAGATACGCAGTATTTT
TRBJ2-7 | - | few | TRBV13 | CASSQASPRAQSTYEQYF | TGCGCCAGCAGCCAAGCCTCCCCGAGGGCCCAGAGCACCTACGAGCAGTACTTC
TRBJ2-1 | TRBD2 | - | TRBV6-5 | CASSYSGRLAGVTEQFF | TGTGCCAGCAGTTACTCTGGTCGCCTAGCGGGAGTAACTGAGCAGTTCTTC
TRBJ2-4 | TRBD2 | - | TRBV20-1 | CSSTGTSGTLAKNIQYF | TGCAGCTCAACCGGGACTAGCGGGACGCTAGCCAAAAACATTCAGTACTTC
TRBJ2-2 | TRBD2 | - | TRBV29-1 | CSVGVWTSGTGELFF | TGCAGCGTCGGGGTCTGGACTAGCGGTACCGGGGAGCTGTTTTTT
TRBJ2-7 | TRBD2 | - | TRBV27 | CASSSNSGRSYEQYF | TGTGCCAGCAGTTCAAATAGCGGGAGATCCTACGAGCAGTACTTC
TRBJ2-1 | - | - | TRBV18 | CASSPRLRAEYNEQFF | TGTGCCAGCTCACCACGTCTCCGCGCCGAATACAATGAGCAGTTCTTC
TRBJ2-7 | - | many | TRBV7-2 | CASSPLNAYEQYF | TGTGCCAGCAGCCCCCTTAATGCCTACGAGCAGTACTTC
TRBJ2-7 | - | many | TRBV3-1 | CASSQGFSFYEQYF | TGTGCCAGCAGCCAAGGGTTCAGTTTCTACGAGCAGTACTTC
TRBJ1-1 | - | many | TRBV30 | CASTQVVNTEAFF | TGTGCCTCCACTCAGGTAGTGAACACTGAAGCTTTCTTT
TRBJ2-5 | - | many | TRBV12-3/TRBV12-4 | CASSPTGLQETQYF | TGTGCCAGCAGCCCTACGGGATTACAAGAGACCCAGTACTTC
TRBJ1-4 | - | once | TRBV20-1 | CSARSRNEKLFF | TGCAGTGCTAGGTCCAGGAATGAAAAACTGTTTTTT
TRBJ2-3 | TRBD2 | many | TRBV11-3 | CASSLSSGGTDTQYF | TGTGCCAGCAGCTTATCTAGCGGGGGCACAGATACGCAGTATTTT
TRBJ2-7 | - | few | TRBV24-1 | CATSDYPNSYEQYF | TGTGCCACCAGTGATTACCCCAACTCCTACGAGCAGTACTTC
TRBJ1-1 | TRBD1 | many | TRBV20-1 | CSANYGTGNTEAFF | TGCAGTGCTAACTACGGGACAGGGAACACTGAAGCTTTCTTT
TRBJ2-2 | TRBD1 | many | TRBV2 | CASRRGRNTGELFF | TGTGCCAGCAGGAGGGGGCGGAACACCGGGGAGCTGTTTTTT
TRBJ2-5 | TRBD2 | many | TRBV3-1 | CASQLSGSTGETQYF | TGTGCCAGCCAGCTTAGCGGGAGTACGGGAGAGACCCAGTACTTC
TRBJ2-7 | TRBD1 | many | TRBV4-1 | CASSFHGTDYEQYF | TGTGCCAGCAGCTTTCATGGGACAGACTACGAGCAGTACTTC
TRBJ2-7 | TRBD2 | many | TRBV12-3/TRBV12-4 | CASSGRGTSGRGEQYF | TGTGCCAGCAGTGGAAGGGGGACTAGCGGGAGGGGCGAGCAGTACTTC
TRBJ2-1 | - | - | TRBV9 | CASSAHTGTSFEQFF | TGTGCCAGCAGCGCGCACACCGGGACATCCTTCGAGCAGTTCTTC
TRBJ2-3 | TRBD2 | - | TRBV12-3/TRBV12-4 | CASSFTSGRYTQYF | TGTGCCAGCAGTTTTACTAGCGGGAGATATACGCAGTATTTT
TRBJ2-2 | TRBD2 | many | TRBV30 | CAWSKLRGLGFTGELFF | TGTGCCTGGAGTAAGCTCCGGGGACTAGGGTTCACCGGGGAGCTGTTTTTT
TRBJ2-7 | TRBD1 | few | TRBV15 | CATSGDRGPSYEQYF | TGTGCCACCAGCGGCGACAGGGGGCCCTCCTACGAGCAGTACTTC